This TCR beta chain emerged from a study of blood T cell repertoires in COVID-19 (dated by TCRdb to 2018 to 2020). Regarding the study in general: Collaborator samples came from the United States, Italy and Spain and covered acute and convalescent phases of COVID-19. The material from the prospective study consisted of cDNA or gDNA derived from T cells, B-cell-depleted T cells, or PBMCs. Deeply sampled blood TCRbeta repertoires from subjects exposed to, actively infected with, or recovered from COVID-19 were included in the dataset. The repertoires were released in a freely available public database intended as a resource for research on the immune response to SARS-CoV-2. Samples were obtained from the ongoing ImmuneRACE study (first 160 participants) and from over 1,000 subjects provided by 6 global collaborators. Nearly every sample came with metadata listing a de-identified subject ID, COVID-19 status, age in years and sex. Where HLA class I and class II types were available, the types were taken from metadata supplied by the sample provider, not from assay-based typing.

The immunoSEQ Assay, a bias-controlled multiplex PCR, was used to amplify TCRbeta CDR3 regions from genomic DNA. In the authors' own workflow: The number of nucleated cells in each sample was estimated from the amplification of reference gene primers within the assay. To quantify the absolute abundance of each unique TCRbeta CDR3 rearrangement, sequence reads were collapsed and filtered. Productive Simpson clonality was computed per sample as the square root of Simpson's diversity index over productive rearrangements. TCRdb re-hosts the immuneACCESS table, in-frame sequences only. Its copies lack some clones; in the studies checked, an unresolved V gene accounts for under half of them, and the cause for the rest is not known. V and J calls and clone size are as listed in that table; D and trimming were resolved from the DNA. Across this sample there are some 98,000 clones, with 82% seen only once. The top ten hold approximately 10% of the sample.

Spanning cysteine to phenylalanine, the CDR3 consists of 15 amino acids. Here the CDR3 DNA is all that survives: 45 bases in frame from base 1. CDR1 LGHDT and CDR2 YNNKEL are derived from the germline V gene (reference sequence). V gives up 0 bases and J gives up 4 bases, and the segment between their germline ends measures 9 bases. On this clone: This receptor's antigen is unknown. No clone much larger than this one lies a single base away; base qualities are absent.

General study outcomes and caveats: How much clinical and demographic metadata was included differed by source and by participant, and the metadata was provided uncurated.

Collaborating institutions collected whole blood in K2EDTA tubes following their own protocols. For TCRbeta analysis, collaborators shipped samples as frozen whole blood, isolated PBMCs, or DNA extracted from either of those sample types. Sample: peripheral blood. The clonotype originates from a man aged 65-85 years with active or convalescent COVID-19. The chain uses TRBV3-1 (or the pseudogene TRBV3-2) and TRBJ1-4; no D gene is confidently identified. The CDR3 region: CASSQEGAGNEKLFF. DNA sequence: TGTGCCAGCAGCCAAGAGGGCGCTGGTAATGAAAAACTGTTTTTT.